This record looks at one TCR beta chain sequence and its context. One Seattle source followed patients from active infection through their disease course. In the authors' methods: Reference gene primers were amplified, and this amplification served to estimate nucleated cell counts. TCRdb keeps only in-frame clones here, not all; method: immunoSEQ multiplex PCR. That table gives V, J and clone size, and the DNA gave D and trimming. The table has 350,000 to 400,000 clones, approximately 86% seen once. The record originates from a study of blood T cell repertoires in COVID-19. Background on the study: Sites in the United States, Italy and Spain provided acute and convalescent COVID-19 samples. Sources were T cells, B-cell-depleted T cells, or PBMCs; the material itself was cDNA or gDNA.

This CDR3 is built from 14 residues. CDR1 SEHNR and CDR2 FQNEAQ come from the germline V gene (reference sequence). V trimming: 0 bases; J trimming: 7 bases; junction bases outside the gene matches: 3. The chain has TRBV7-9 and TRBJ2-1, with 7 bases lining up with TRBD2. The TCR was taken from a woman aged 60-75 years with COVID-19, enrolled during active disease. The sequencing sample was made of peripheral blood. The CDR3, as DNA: TGTGCCAGCAGCTTAGCGGGGGGGAGGAATGAGCAGTTCTTC. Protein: CASSLAGGRNEQFF.